A selection of T cell receptor beta chains follows, all from one sample in a study of long-term antiretroviral therapy in people with HIV. The table came from immunoSEQ multiplex PCR; TCRdb's copy has only in-frame clones and leaves some out. The sample has tens of thousands of clones, roughly 85% seen once. The material was unsorted PBMCs, obtained about 3.5 years after starting antiretroviral therapy. The receptor set was obtained from a man aged 18 to 29 with HIV. CDR3s include the opening cysteine and the closing phenylalanine or tryptophan. Fields, in order: CDR3 length, clone size, V gene, J gene, D gene, CDR3 protein, CDR3 DNA. A D gene is named only where the DNA matches it firmly. Rows give clone size only sometimes, using once, few, many, or a class for an expanded clone.

length: 14
size: -
V: TRBV28
J: TRBJ2-7
D: -
CDR3: CASRTGTETYEQYF
DNA: TGTGCCAGTCGTACCGGGACCGAAACCTACGAGCAGTACTTC

length: 15
size: -
V: TRBV5-4
J: TRBJ1-1
D: TRBD1
CDR3: CASSPRTGVNTEAFF
DNA: TGTGCCAGCAGCCCCCGGACAGGAGTGAACACTGAAGCTTTCTTT

length: 13
size: -
V: TRBV29-1
J: TRBJ2-7
D: -
CDR3: CSVSSRARYEQYF
DNA: TGCAGCGTTTCTTCCAGGGCCCGCTACGAGCAGTACTTC

length: 14
size: -
V: TRBV27
J: TRBJ1-1
D: -
CDR3: CASSLTGIGTEAFF
DNA: TGTGCCAGCAGTTTAACAGGGATCGGCACTGAAGCTTTCTTT

length: 13
size: -
V: TRBV29-1
J: TRBJ2-7
D: -
CDR3: CSVGDGGINEQYF
DNA: TGCAGCGTGGGAGATGGGGGGATCAACGAGCAGTACTTC

length: 11
size: -
V: TRBV25-1
J: TRBJ1-1
D: -
CDR3: CASSSGTEAFF
DNA: TGTGCCAGCAGTAGTGGGACGGAAGCTTTCTTT

length: 13
size: -
V: TRBV7-2
J: TRBJ2-7
D: TRBD2
CDR3: CASSSRLAGEQYF
DNA: TGTGCCAGCAGCTCCCGACTAGCGGGGGAGCAGTACTTC

length: 14
size: -
V: TRBV5-1
J: TRBJ1-1
D: -
CDR3: CASSKDSPNTEAFF
DNA: TGCGCCAGCAGTAAAGACAGCCCGAACACTGAAGCTTTCTTT

length: 18
size: once
V: TRBV5-6
J: TRBJ2-7
D: TRBD1
CDR3: CASSRQGTGGPSGREQYF
DNA: TGTGCCAGCAGCAGACAGGGGACAGGGGGCCCCTCGGGTCGAGAGCAGTACTTC

length: 14
size: -
V: TRBV7-9
J: TRBJ1-1
D: -
CDR3: CASSRLQGWTEAFF
DNA: TGTGCCAGCAGCCGGCTACAGGGTTGGACTGAAGCTTTCTTT

length: 12
size: -
V: TRBV2
J: TRBJ1-5
D: -
CDR3: CASQSINQPQHF
DNA: TGTGCCAGCCAAAGTATAAATCAGCCCCAGCATTTT

length: 15
size: -
V: TRBV5-1
J: TRBJ1-2
D: -
CDR3: CASSLAEGGLDGYTF
DNA: TGCGCCAGCAGCTTGGCCGAGGGGGGTCTCGATGGCTACACCTTC

length: 15
size: -
V: TRBV28
J: TRBJ1-1
D: -
CDR3: CASSDPDESDTEAFF
DNA: TGTGCCAGCAGTGATCCTGACGAAAGTGACACTGAAGCTTTCTTT

length: 15
size: -
V: TRBV27
J: TRBJ1-3
D: TRBD1
CDR3: CASSLNRGNGNTIYF
DNA: TGTGCCAGCAGTTTAAACAGGGGGAACGGAAACACCATATATTTT

length: 15
size: -
V: TRBV11-1
J: TRBJ2-7
D: -
CDR3: CASSYRPTGFYEQYF
DNA: TGTGCCAGCAGCTATAGACCCACGGGCTTCTACGAGCAGTACTTC

length: 13
size: -
V: TRBV10-2
J: TRBJ1-1
D: -
CDR3: CASSDVRDTEAFF
DNA: TGCGCCAGCAGTGACGTCAGGGACACTGAAGCTTTCTTT

length: 16
size: -
V: TRBV10-3
J: TRBJ2-1
D: -
CDR3: CAIARKGDLLYNEQFF
DNA: TGTGCCATCGCTAGAAAGGGGGACTTACTCTACAATGAGCAGTTCTTC

length: 16
size: -
V: TRBV9
J: TRBJ2-7
D: -
CDR3: CASSHGPGRISYEQYF
DNA: TGTGCCAGCAGCCACGGACCGGGACGTATATCCTACGAGCAGTACTTC

length: 13
size: -
V: TRBV28
J: TRBJ2-5
D: -
CDR3: CASSSKEGRTQYF
DNA: TGTGCCAGCAGTTCGAAGGAGGGCCGGACCCAGTACTTC

length: 16
size: -
V: TRBV5-5
J: TRBJ1-1
D: -
CDR3: CASSGMGSPRNTEAFF
DNA: TGTGCCAGCAGTGGAATGGGCTCACCGCGAAACACTGAAGCTTTCTTT

length: 13
size: -
V: TRBV28
J: TRBJ2-7
D: TRBD1
CDR3: CASSRDRVFEQYF
DNA: TGTGCCAGCAGCCGGGACAGGGTCTTCGAGCAGTACTTC

length: 13
size: -
V: TRBV15
J: TRBJ1-2
D: -
CDR3: CATSRDANYGYTF
DNA: TGTGCCACCAGCAGAGACGCTAACTATGGCTACACCTTC

length: 14
size: -
V: TRBV11-3
J: TRBJ2-3
D: -
CDR3: CASSPRSSAQTQYF
DNA: TGTGCCAGCAGCCCTCGTAGTAGCGCCCAGACGCAGTATTTT

length: 14
size: -
V: TRBV11-2
J: TRBJ1-1
D: -
CDR3: CASSLGQRGTEAFF
DNA: TGTGCCAGCAGCTTGGGCCAGAGGGGCACTGAAGCTTTCTTT

length: 12
size: few
V: TRBV5-4
J: TRBJ1-2
D: -
CDR3: CASSLWRGPYTF
DNA: TGTGCCAGCAGCTTGTGGCGGGGACCCTACACCTTC

length: 15
size: -
V: TRBV14
J: TRBJ1-2
D: TRBD1
CDR3: CASSQDVNTGEGYTF
DNA: TGTGCCAGCAGCCAAGATGTTAACACAGGGGAAGGCTACACCTTC

length: 18
size: -
V: TRBV11-2
J: TRBJ2-5
D: TRBD2
CDR3: CASSLVLFRTSVKETQYF
DNA: TGTGCCAGCAGCTTAGTACTTTTTCGGACTAGCGTAAAGGAGACCCAGTACTTC

length: 14
size: -
V: TRBV15
J: TRBJ2-7
D: TRBD1
CDR3: CATSRALQGNEQYF
DNA: TGTGCCACCAGCAGAGCGTTACAGGGGAACGAGCAGTACTTC

length: 13
size: -
V: TRBV5-1
J: TRBJ1-1
D: -
CDR3: CASSLEVNTEAFF
DNA: TGCGCCAGCAGCTTGGAAGTGAACACTGAAGCTTTCTTT

length: 15
size: -
V: TRBV10-3
J: TRBJ2-3
D: TRBD2
CDR3: CAISEPGLLGDTQYF
DNA: TGTGCCATCAGTGAGCCGGGACTATTAGGGGATACGCAGTATTTT

length: 11
size: -
V: TRBV27
J: TRBJ2-7
D: -
CDR3: CATGLGARQYF
DNA: TGTGCCACTGGATTAGGGGCCAGGCAGTACTTC

length: 17
size: -
V: TRBV10-1
J: TRBJ2-1
D: -
CDR3: CASSESSGARTYNEQFF
DNA: TGCGCCAGCAGTGAGTCCTCAGGGGCCAGGACCTACAATGAGCAGTTCTTC

length: 11
size: -
V: TRBV7-9
J: TRBJ1-1
D: -
CDR3: CASSSRGGAFF
DNA: TGTGCCAGCAGCTCCAGGGGTGGAGCTTTCTTT

length: 14
size: -
V: TRBV28
J: TRBJ2-7
D: TRBD2
CDR3: CAAMSSGGADEQYF
DNA: TGTGCCGCTATGTCTAGCGGGGGGGCAGATGAGCAGTACTTC

length: 15
size: few
V: TRBV19
J: TRBJ2-7
D: -
CDR3: CASSAPGQSYYEQYF
DNA: TGTGCCAGTAGTGCACCGGGACAAAGTTACTACGAGCAGTACTTC

length: 15
size: -
V: TRBV19
J: TRBJ1-1
D: -
CDR3: CASSPRPQMNTEAFF
DNA: TGTGCCAGTAGTCCCCGTCCACAGATGAACACTGAAGCTTTCTTT

length: 14
size: -
V: TRBV7-9
J: TRBJ2-7
D: TRBD1
CDR3: CASSLRQGSYEQYF
DNA: TGTGCCAGCAGCTTACGACAGGGCTCCTACGAGCAGTACTTC

length: 16
size: few
V: TRBV6-1
J: TRBJ1-1
D: TRBD1
CDR3: CASSAVTTGMNTEAFF
DNA: TGTGCCAGCAGTGCCGTCACGACAGGGATGAACACTGAAGCTTTCTTT

length: 13
size: -
V: TRBV5-1
J: TRBJ2-7
D: -
CDR3: CASSLEGSYEQYF
DNA: TGCGCCAGCAGCTTGGAGGGATCCTACGAGCAGTACTTC

length: 11
size: -
V: TRBV20-1
J: TRBJ2-5
D: -
CDR3: CSARSGQAQYF
DNA: TGCAGTGCTAGGTCTGGGCAGGCCCAGTACTTC

length: 15
size: -
V: TRBV5-8
J: TRBJ1-1
D: -
CDR3: CASSPTPRVWTEAFF
DNA: TGTGCCAGCAGCCCCACACCCAGGGTTTGGACTGAAGCTTTCTTT

length: 14
size: -
V: TRBV9
J: TRBJ2-3
D: -
CDR3: CASSLELAADTQYF
DNA: TGTGCCAGCAGCCTTGAACTAGCCGCAGATACGCAGTATTTT

length: 16
size: -
V: TRBV9
J: TRBJ1-2
D: -
CDR3: CASSAGGTKFNYGYTF
DNA: TGTGCCAGCAGCGCCGGGGGGACGAAATTTAACTATGGCTACACCTTC

length: 14
size: -
V: TRBV15
J: TRBJ1-4
D: -
CDR3: CATSRGRIREKLFF
DNA: TGTGCCACCAGCAGAGGGAGGATTCGGGAAAAACTGTTTTTT

length: 11
size: few
V: TRBV7-9
J: TRBJ1-1
D: -
CDR3: CASRILTEAFF
DNA: TGTGCCAGCAGGATACTAACTGAAGCTTTCTTT

length: 14
size: -
V: TRBV2
J: TRBJ1-5
D: TRBD1
CDR3: CASSERQGSQPQHF
DNA: TGTGCCAGCAGTGAGCGACAGGGAAGTCAGCCCCAGCATTTT

length: 17
size: -
V: TRBV4-1
J: TRBJ2-4
D: -
CDR3: CASSQEQGAFGKNIQYF
DNA: TGCGCCAGCAGCCAAGAGCAAGGGGCGTTTGGCAAAAACATTCAGTACTTC

length: 15
size: -
V: TRBV27
J: TRBJ1-1
D: -
CDR3: CASSSIDGLNTEAFF
DNA: TGTGCCAGCAGTTCTATCGACGGCCTGAACACTGAAGCTTTCTTT